This T cell receptor beta chain was recovered during a study of cytomegalovirus exposure and HLA in healthy donors. Study context: The early release's HLA-typed donors yielded 65 million to 85 million unique TCRs. Study-wide findings and caveats: Later analysis found that TCR beta chains associated with HLA were more clonally expanded than other, equally common chains. Later analysis suggested most CMV-associated TCR beta chains were HLA-restricted. A missense DCLRE1C variant was associated with V- and J-gene trimming of TCR beta chains in a later analysis, and an independent cohort replicated the association.

V was pared by 4 bases and J by 11 bases, with 10 bases of the junction left unmatched. CDR3 length: 13 residues. Germline CDR1 SGHRS, CDR2 YFSETQ. PCR involved 60 Vbeta and 13 Jbeta primers. The assay was immunoSEQ multiplex PCR, and TCRdb's table has in-frame clones only and misses some. The sample contains fewer than 150,000 clones, roughly 67% of which appear only once. Of note for this clone: Its antigen is undetermined.

Sequenced: PBMCs. The chain carries TRBV5-1 and TRBJ1-1, with TRBD1 matching over 8 bases. This TCR derives from a man aged 18 to 35 in good health and CMV-seropositive. CDR3: CASSGGQGRSAFF. The CDR3 nucleotides read TGCGCCAGCAGCGGCGGACAGGGCCGCTCCGCTTTCTTT.